Presented here are 25 T cell receptor beta chains from one specimen sequenced in a study of T-cell reconstitution after alpha-beta-depleted transplantation in children. The TCRbeta library was prepared with unique molecular identifiers. TCRdb fed the PCR reads into MiXCR, producing one record per CDR3 protein. The table lists around 450,000 distinct CDR3 sequences, about 10% of them singletons. Specimen: PBMCs, collected before TCRalphabeta/CD19-depleted stem cell transplant. The origin of the receptors is a child aged 2-15 years with inherited bone marrow failure, due to receive a stem cell transplant.

This clonotype was detected ten times or more. This chain uses TRBV20-1 with TRBJ2-3; possibly TRBD2 for D (7 bases). The V gene's germline CDR1 is DFQATT and CDR2 SNEGSKA (reference sequence). V gave up 0 bases and J gave up 1 base, with 14 bases separating them. The CDR3 has 16 residues. This CDR3 is CSARDGGLAGTDTQYF. CDR3 nucleotides: TGCAGTGCTAGAGATGGGGGGCTAGCGGGCACAGATACGCAGTATTTT.

Here the CDR3 reads CASSYRQTGGGLNEQFF. The CDR3 region has the DNA TGTGCCAGCAGTTACCGGCAGACAGGGGGAGGGCTCAATGAGCAGTTCTTC. This chain uses TRBV6-2 or TRBV6-3 with TRBJ2-1; TRBD1 agrees at 9 bases. The junction had 11 bases not matched to a gene; V was cut back by 2 bases and J by 6 bases. CDR1 MNHEY and CDR2 SVGEGT come from the germline V gene. The CDR3 contains 17 residues.

This clonotype turned up a few times. The J gene is TRBJ2-1, the V gene TRBV27; D remains ambiguous. The V end was cut by 5 bases, the J end by 5 bases, with 19 bases between. The CDR3 is 16 amino acids. The V gene's germline CDR1 is MNHEY and CDR2 SMNVEV (reference sequence). The CDR3 region is CASSPGPSTNDNEQFF. CDR3 sequence (DNA): TGTGCCAGCAGTCCAGGACCCTCGACAAATGACAATGAGCAGTTCTTC.

The J gene is TRBJ2-3, the V gene TRBV20-1; 14 nucleotides line up with TRBD2. The CDR3 is made up of 15 amino acids. In germline, CDR1 is DFQATT, CDR2 SNEGSKA (reference sequence). CDR3 DNA: TGCAGCCCAGCGGGACTAGCGGGAGCAAGCGATACGCAGTATTTT. Amino acid sequence: CSPAGLAGASDTQYF.

This clonotype was seen many times. V usage is TRBV20-1 and J usage is TRBJ2-3, with 8 positions matching TRBD2. Looked up from germline, CDR1 is DFQATT and CDR2 is SNEGSKA (reference sequence). V shed 5 bases and J 1 base; nucleotides not matched to a gene: 8. This CDR3 is 15 amino acids long. The CDR3 is CSAFSQAGGTDTQYF. The CDR3 DNA is TGCAGTGCTTTCTCTCAAGCGGGAGGCACAGATACGCAGTATTTT.

This clonotype has only a few counts. This chain links TRBV18 with TRBJ2-7; maybe TRBD2 (5 bases). The germline V gene encodes CDR1 KGHSH and CDR2 LQKENI. The ends were cut back, 0 bases at V and 2 bases at J, with 8 bases in the middle. The CDR3 is made up of 14 amino acids. Here the CDR3 DNA reads TGTGCCAGCTCACCACCGAGGGTGACCTACGAGCAGTACTTC. Its translation: CASSPPRVTYEQYF.

With regard to this clonotype: One end of the junction varies from germline; a read error may be responsible. The rearrangement links TRBV19 to TRBJ2-5, with a possible D match to TRBD1 (7 bases). The CDR3 loop spans 11 amino acids. Per the germline V gene, CDR1 is LNHDA and CDR2 is SQIVND (reference sequence). CDR3 sequence reads: CPGGGQETQYF. The DNA for the CDR3 is TGCCCAGGGGGAGGACAAGAGACCCAGTACTTC.

This clonotype appeared many times. V and J are TRBV29-1 and TRBJ2-1; D call uncertain. The V end lost 4 bases, the J end lost 1 base, and 5 bases lay between the germline ends. From germline, CDR1 is SQVTM and CDR2 ANQGSEA. This CDR3 region has 12 residues. The CDR3 region has the DNA TGCAGCGTTGTGCAGTCCTACAATGAGCAGTTCTTC. It codes for CSVVQSYNEQFF.

This clonotype was counted at least ten times. The V gene is TRBV15, the J gene TRBJ2-5; 7 bases are shared with TRBD2. CDR3 length equals 15 residues. V trimming: 0 bases; J trimming: 1 base; junction bases outside the gene matches: 2. Germline V gene data show CDR1 as LNHNV and CDR2 as YYDKDF (reference sequence). The CDR3 bases are TGTGCCACCAGCAGAGATGGGGGGGGCCAAGAGACCCAGTACTTC. Translation: CATSRDGGGQETQYF.

This clonotype showed up many times. The V call is TRBV20-1, the J call TRBJ2-7; 9 bases match TRBD1. Germline-derived CDR1 and CDR2 are DFQATT and SNEGSKA (reference sequence). The CDR3 sequence is 16 residues long. The J segment lost 2 bases and the V segment lost 1 base, leaving 9 bases of the junction unmatched. The CDR3 coding sequence is TGCAGTGCTAGAGCTCGGAGGGGACAGGGCACCTACGAGCAGTACTTC. This codes for CSARARRGQGTYEQYF.

This clonotype was seen at least ten times. The chain couples TRBV7-9 to TRBJ2-2, with D possibly TRBD1 on 6 matching bases. Germline CDR1 reads SEHNR; CDR2 reads FQNEAQ (reference sequence). The CDR3 is 14 amino acids. Trimming took 5 bases from V and 5 from J, leaving 12 bases between them. CDR3 in amino acids: CASSPITGTGELFF. For the CDR3, the DNA is TGTGCCAGCAGCCCGATAACAGGGACCGGGGAGCTGTTTTTT.

At least ten counts were recorded for this clonotype. The CDR3 nucleotides are TGTGCCAGCAGCTTCGGGCAGGGGGGGTCGGGGGCCAACGTCCTGACTTTC. This sequence encodes CASSFGQGGSGANVLTF. This chain uses TRBV7-2 with TRBJ2-6; the D call may be TRBD1 or TRBD2 (7 bases each). The CDR3 extends over 17 amino acids. Germline CDR1 and CDR2: SGHTA and FQGNSA. V gave up 3 bases and J gave up 4 bases, with 16 bases separating them.

A few counts support this clonotype. This chain joins TRBV3-1 and TRBJ2-7, with D hard to call. Germline CDR1 and CDR2: LGHDT and YNNKEL (reference sequence). CDR3 length: 15 residues. Trimming took off 0 bases at V and 0 bases at J, with 9 bases between the two ends. The CDR3 protein is CASSQDQGSSYEQYF. CDR3 sequence (DNA): TGTGCCAGCAGCCAAGACCAAGGAAGCTCCTACGAGCAGTACTTC.

Many counts were recorded for this clonotype. The V gene is TRBV29-1, the J gene TRBJ2-5; 9 positions agree with TRBD1. The J segment lost 2 bases and the V segment lost 3 bases, leaving 4 bases of the junction unmatched. Per germline, CDR1 SQVTM and CDR2 ANQGSEA. The CDR3 is 14 amino acids. The CDR3 DNA reads TGCAGCGTTGACTTGGGACAGGGTCAAGAGACCCAGTACTTC. This codes for CSVDLGQGQETQYF.

This clonotype was detected a few times. This chain uses TRBV30 with TRBJ2-5, with no clear D. The CDR3 is 13 amino acids. Looked up from germline, CDR1 is GTSNPN and CDR2 is SVGIG (reference sequence). Trimming pared 0 bases from V and 1 base from J, leaving 6 bases between. CDR3 DNA sequence: TGTGCCTGGAGTGTAGCTAGCCAAGAGACCCAGTACTTC. Translated: CAWSVASQETQYF. The full variable domain, completed using reference TRBV30 and TRBJ2-5, is SQTIHQWPATLVQPVGSPLSLECTVEGTSNPNLYWYRQAAGRGLQLLFYSVGIGQISSEVPQNLSASRPQDRQFILSSKKLLLSDSGFYLCAWSVASQETQYFGPGTRLLVL.

This clonotype was counted many times. This chain joins TRBV7-2 and TRBJ2-7, with no clear D. V lost 8 bases to trimming and J lost 1 base, with 9 bases between them. Germline loops: CDR1 SGHTA, CDR2 FQGNSA. CDR3 length equals 12 residues. Written as DNA, the CDR3 is TGTGCCAGCGGTACAGAGTCCTACGAGCAGTACTTC. This gives the protein CASGTESYEQYF.

This clonotype appeared a few times. V usage is TRBV19 and J usage is TRBJ2-4; 7 bases match TRBD1. The CDR3 consists of 13 residues. Trimming at V came to 7 bases and at J to 4 bases, leaving 4 bases not matched to a gene. Germline V gene data show CDR1 as LNHDA and CDR2 as SQIVND (reference sequence). In DNA, the CDR3 is TGTGCCAGTACTCAGACAGGGAAAAACATTCAGTACTTC. This gives the protein CASTQTGKNIQYF.

This clonotype was seen repeatedly, ten times or more. The chain is built from TRBV2 and TRBJ2-7; TRBD2 is a possible D gene (6 bases). Germline V CDR1 and CDR2: SNHLY, FYNNEI. V was cut by 8 bases and J by 3 bases, with 14 bases left in between. The CDR3 contains 13 residues. The CDR3 sequence: CASATGSYYEQYF. The CDR3 nucleotides read TGTGCCAGCGCTACCGGGAGCTACTACGAGCAGTACTTC.

This clonotype was seen at least ten times. V usage is TRBV10-3 and J usage is TRBJ2-1; 8 bases are shared with TRBD2. The germline V gene encodes CDR1 ENHRY and CDR2 SYGVKD. The CDR3 totals 13 residues. V lost 8 bases to trimming and J lost 8 bases; unmatched junction nucleotides: 8. The CDR3 region is CAIQRERMDEQFF. For the CDR3, the DNA is TGTGCCATCCAGCGGGAGCGGATGGATGAGCAGTTCTTC.

This clonotype was counted between two and nine times. The CDR3 DNA is TGTGCCAGCAGTTTTCAGCGGACTAGCTCCTACGAGCAGTACTTC. The encoded protein is CASSFQRTSSYEQYF. V gene TRBV28 combines with J gene TRBJ2-7, with TRBD2 matching 7 bases. With 3 bases clipped from V and 0 bases from J, the junction kept 5 bases outside the gene matches. Germline lookup yields CDR1 MDHEN and CDR2 SYDVKM. The CDR3 totals 15 residues.

V is TRBV28 and J is TRBJ2-1; 7 nucleotides align to TRBD1. This CDR3 region has 16 residues. The ends lost 8 bases at V and 2 bases at J; junction bases unmatched: 12. Germline V gene lookup returns CDR1 MDHEN and CDR2 SYDVKM. This chain's CDR3 is CASSSPSGTAYNEQFF. As DNA, the CDR3 is TGTGCCAGCTCATCCCCATCCGGGACAGCCTACAATGAGCAGTTCTTC.

This clonotype was found many times. The chain employs TRBV20-1 and TRBJ2-3, with D possibly TRBD2 on 6 matching bases. This CDR3 spans 13 amino acids. V dropped 5 bases and J dropped 0 bases, with 9 bases sitting between them. The germline gives CDR1 DFQATT, CDR2 SNEGSKA (reference sequence). The CDR3 region is CSAPRGSTDTQYF. In DNA form, the CDR3 reads TGCAGTGCTCCCCGGGGGAGCACAGATACGCAGTATTTT.

Many counts were recorded for this clonotype. The V gene is TRBV7-9, the J gene TRBJ2-3; D gene ambiguous. Germline CDR1 is SEHNR and CDR2 is FQNEAQ (reference sequence). The CDR3 contains 13 residues. Trimming pared 1 base from V and 6 bases from J, leaving 8 bases between. The CDR3 here is CASSLETDDTQYF. The CDR3 DNA is TGTGCCAGCAGCTTAGAAACAGATGATACGCAGTATTTT. The whole variable domain, filled in from reference TRBV7-9 and TRBJ2-3, reads DTGVSQNPRHKITKRGQNVTFRCDPISEHNRLYWYRQTLGQGPEFLTYFQNEAQLEKSRLLSDRFSAERPKGSFSTLEIQRTEQGDSAMYLCASSLETDDTQYFGPGTRLTVL.

This rearrangement joins TRBV20-1 to TRBJ2-1; D could derive from TRBD1 or TRBD2 (5 bases each). Germline V gene lookup returns CDR1 DFQATT and CDR2 SNEGSKA (reference sequence). This CDR3 region has 13 residues. V was cut by 6 bases and J by 4 bases, with 13 bases left in between. CDR3 protein: CSALRDPYNEQFF. CDR3 bases: TGCAGTGCCCTCCGGGACCCTTACAATGAGCAGTTCTTC.

This clonotype appeared many times. J is TRBJ2-7 and V is TRBV3-1, with D perhaps TRBD2 (6 bases). Germline lookup yields CDR1 LGHDT and CDR2 YNNKEL (reference sequence). Trimming cost V 3 bases and J 5 bases, with 20 bases left between them. The CDR3 runs 16 residues. CDR3 region: CASSQSHGTFFHEQYF. The CDR3 nucleotides are TGTGCCAGCAGCCAGTCGCACGGGACTTTCTTCCACGAGCAGTACTTC.